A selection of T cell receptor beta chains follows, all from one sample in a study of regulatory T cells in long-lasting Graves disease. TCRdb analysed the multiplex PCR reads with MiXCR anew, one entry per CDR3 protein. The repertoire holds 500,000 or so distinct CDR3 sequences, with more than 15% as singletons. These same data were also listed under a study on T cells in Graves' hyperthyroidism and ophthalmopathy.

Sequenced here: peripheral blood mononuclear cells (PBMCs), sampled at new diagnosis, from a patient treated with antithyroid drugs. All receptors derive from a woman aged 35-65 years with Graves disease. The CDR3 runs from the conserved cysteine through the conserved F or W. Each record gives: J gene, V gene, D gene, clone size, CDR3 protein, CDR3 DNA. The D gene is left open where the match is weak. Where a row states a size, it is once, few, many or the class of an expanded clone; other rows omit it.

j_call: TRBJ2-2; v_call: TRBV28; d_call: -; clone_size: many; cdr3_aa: CASSPGLRFSGELFF; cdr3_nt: TGTGCCAGCAGTCCAGGTCTTCGGTTCTCCGGGGAGCTGTTTTTT
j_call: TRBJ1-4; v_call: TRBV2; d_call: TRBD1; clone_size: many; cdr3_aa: CASNSRQGTNEKLFF; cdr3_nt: TGTGCCAGCAACTCAAGACAGGGAACTAATGAAAAACTGTTTTTT
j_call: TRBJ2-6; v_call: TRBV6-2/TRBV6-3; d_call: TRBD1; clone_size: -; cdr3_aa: CATRTGVSGANVLTF; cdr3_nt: TGTGCCACCCGGACAGGCGTCTCTGGGGCCAACGTCCTGACTTTC
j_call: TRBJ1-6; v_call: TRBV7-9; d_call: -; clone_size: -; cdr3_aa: CASSPSAGYNSPLHF; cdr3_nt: TGTGCCAGCAGCCCCTCGGCAGGCTATAATTCACCCCTCCACTTT
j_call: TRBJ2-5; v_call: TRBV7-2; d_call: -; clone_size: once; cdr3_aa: CASSFRKLGGTQYF; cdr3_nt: TGTGCCAGCAGCTTCAGAAAGTTGGGGGGGACCCAGTACTTC
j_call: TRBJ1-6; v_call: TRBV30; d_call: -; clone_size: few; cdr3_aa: CAWSQTRGGSPLHF; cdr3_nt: TGTGCCTGGAGTCAAACACGGGGCGGTTCACCCCTCCACTTT
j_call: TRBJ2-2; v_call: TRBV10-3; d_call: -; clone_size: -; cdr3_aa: CATGDTGELFF; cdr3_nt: TGTGCCACAGGGGACACCGGGGAGCTGTTTTTT
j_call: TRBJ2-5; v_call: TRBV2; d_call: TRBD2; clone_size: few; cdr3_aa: CASSLAASGGQETQYF; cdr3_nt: TGTGCCAGCAGCTTGGCCGCTAGCGGGGGGCAAGAGACCCAGTACTTC
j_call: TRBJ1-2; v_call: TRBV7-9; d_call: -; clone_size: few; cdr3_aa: CASSLDGIPNYGYTF; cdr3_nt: TGTGCCAGCAGCTTGGACGGCATCCCAAACTATGGCTACACCTTC
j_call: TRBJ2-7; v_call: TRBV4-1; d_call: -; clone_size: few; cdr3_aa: CASSQNPGPYEQYF; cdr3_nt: TGCGCCAGCAGCCAAAATCCGGGACCTTACGAGCAGTACTTC
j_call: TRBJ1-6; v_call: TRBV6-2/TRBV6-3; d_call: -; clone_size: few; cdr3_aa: CASSYSREIGNSPLHF; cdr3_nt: TGTGCCAGCAGTTACTCGAGGGAAATCGGGAATTCACCCCTCCACTTT
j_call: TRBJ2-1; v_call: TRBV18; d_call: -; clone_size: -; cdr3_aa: CASSPGSDFPSSSYNEQFF; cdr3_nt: TGTGCCAGCTCACCCGGCTCGGACTTTCCTTCGAGCTCCTACAATGAGCAGTTCTTC
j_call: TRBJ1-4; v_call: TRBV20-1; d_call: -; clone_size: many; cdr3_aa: CSAMGAGANEKLFF; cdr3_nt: TGCAGTGCTATGGGGGCCGGGGCTAATGAAAAACTGTTTTTT
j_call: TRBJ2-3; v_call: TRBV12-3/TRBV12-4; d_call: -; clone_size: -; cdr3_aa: CASGRGPVATTQYF; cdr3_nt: TGTGCCAGCGGAAGGGGACCCGTAGCCACTACGCAGTATTTT
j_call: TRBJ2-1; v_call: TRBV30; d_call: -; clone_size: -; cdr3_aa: CAWARGIEQFF; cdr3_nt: TGTGCCTGGGCCCGAGGTATTGAGCAGTTCTTC
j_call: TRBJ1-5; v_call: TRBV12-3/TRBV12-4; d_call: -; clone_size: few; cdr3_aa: CASSLAHSNQPQHF; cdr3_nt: TGTGCCAGCAGTTTAGCTCATAGCAATCAGCCCCAGCATTTT
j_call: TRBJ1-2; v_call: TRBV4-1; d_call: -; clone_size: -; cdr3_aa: CASSQSGQIENYGYTF; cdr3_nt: TGCGCCAGCAGCCAATCGGGGCAGATTGAAAACTATGGCTACACCTTC
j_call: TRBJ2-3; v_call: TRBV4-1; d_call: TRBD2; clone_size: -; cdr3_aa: CASSQESGLAGGDTQYF; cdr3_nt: TGCGCCAGCAGCCAAGAGAGTGGGCTAGCGGGGGGAGATACGCAGTATTTT
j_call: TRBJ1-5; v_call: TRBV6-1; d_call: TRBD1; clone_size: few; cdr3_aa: CASSERDRGGQPQHF; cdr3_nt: TGTGCCAGCAGTGAACGGGACAGGGGGGGTCAGCCCCAGCATTTT
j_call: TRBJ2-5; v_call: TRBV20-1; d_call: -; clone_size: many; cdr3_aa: CSASQGVGQETQYF; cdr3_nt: TGCAGTGCGTCACAGGGCGTGGGGCAAGAGACCCAGTACTTC
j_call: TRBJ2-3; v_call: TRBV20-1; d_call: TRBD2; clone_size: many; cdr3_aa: CSARLAGNTDTQYF; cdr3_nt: TGCAGTGCTAGACTAGCGGGGAACACAGATACGCAGTATTTT
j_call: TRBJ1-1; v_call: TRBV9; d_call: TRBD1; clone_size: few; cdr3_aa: CASSVAPQGGSDTEAFF; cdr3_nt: TGTGCCAGCAGCGTAGCCCCACAGGGGGGTTCCGACACTGAAGCTTTCTTT
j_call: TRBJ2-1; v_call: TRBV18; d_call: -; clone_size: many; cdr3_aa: CASSGWTGSSYNEQFF; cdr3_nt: TGTGCCAGCTCAGGCTGGACGGGGAGCTCCTACAATGAGCAGTTCTTC
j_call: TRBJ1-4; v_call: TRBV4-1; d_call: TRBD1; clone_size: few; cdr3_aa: CASSDRDRVGKLFF; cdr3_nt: TGCGCCAGCAGCGACCGGGACAGGGTTGGAAAACTGTTTTTT
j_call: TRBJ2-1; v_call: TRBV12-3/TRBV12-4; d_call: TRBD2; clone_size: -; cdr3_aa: CASSDQRGREQFF; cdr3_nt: TGTGCCAGCAGTGATCAGCGGGGTCGGGAGCAGTTCTTC
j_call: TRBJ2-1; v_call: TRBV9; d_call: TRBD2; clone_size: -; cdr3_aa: CASSERLAVSNEQFF; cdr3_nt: TGTGCCAGCAGCGAAAGACTAGCGGTGAGCAATGAGCAGTTCTTC
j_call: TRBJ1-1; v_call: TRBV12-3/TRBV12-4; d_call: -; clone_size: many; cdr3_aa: CASSFVTEAFF; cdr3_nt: TGTGCCAGCAGTTTCGTCACTGAAGCTTTCTTT
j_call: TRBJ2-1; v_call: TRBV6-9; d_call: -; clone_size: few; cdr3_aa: CASSYRLGDEQFF; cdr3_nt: TGTGCCAGCAGTTACCGTTTGGGCGATGAGCAGTTCTTC
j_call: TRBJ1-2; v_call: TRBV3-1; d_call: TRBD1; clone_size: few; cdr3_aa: CASSQDFQGARIYGYTF; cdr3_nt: TGTGCCAGCAGCCAAGACTTCCAGGGGGCGCGGATCTATGGCTACACCTTC
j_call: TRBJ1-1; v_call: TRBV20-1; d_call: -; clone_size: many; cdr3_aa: CSARDRSMNTEAFF; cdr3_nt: TGCAGTGCTAGAGATCGTTCGATGAACACTGAAGCTTTCTTT
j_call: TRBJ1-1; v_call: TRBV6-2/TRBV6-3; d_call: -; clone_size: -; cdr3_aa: CASNSFDSYTEAFF; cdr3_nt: TGTGCCAGCAACAGTTTCGACAGCTACACTGAAGCTTTCTTT
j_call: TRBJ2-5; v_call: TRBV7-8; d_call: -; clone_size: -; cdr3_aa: CASRRRGKETQYF; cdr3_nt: TGTGCCAGCAGGAGGAGGGGGAAGGAGACCCAGTACTTC
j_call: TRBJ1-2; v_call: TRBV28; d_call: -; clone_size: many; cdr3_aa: CASVGSGGYYGYTF; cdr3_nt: TGTGCCAGCGTTGGCAGCGGTGGATACTATGGCTACACCTTC
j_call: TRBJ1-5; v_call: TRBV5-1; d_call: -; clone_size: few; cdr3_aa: CASSLDGGGQPQHF; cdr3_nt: TGCGCCAGCAGCTTGGACGGGGGAGGTCAGCCCCAGCATTTT
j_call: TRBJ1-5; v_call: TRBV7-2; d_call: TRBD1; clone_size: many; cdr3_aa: CASSLKLTGQLNQPQHF; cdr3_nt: TGTGCCAGCAGCTTAAAGTTAACGGGACAGCTTAATCAGCCCCAGCATTTT
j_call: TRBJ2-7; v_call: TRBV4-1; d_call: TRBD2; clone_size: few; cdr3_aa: CASSLLGLDFEQYF; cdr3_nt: TGCGCCAGCAGCCTCCTTGGACTAGACTTCGAGCAGTACTTC
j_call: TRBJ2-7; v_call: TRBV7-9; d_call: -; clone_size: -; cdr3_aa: CASSLQRQLDEQYF; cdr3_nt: TGTGCCAGCAGCCTACAGAGACAGTTAGACGAGCAGTACTTC